This T cell receptor beta chain was captured in a study of T cell clonotyping in hematopoietic cell transplantation. Study-level points and caveats: No sorting was done, leaving CD4 and CD8 contributions mixed.

Comment on this clone: Its antigen is not known.

Trimming cost V 6 bases and J 0 bases, with 12 bases left between them. The CDR3 has 14 amino acids. Germline CDR1 and CDR2: GTSNPN and SVGIG (reference sequence). Measured with immunoSEQ multiplex PCR; TCRdb has only the in-frame clones, and not every one. The sample has tens of thousands of clones; around 96% are singletons. Time point denoted: recipient sample about 28 days before transplant, after cytoreduction. The chain has TRBV30 and TRBJ1-5; TRBD1 might be the D (6 bases). Source: peripheral blood mononuclear cells, taken before stem cell transplant. The sequence was obtained from a woman aged 50 to 60 with acute myeloid leukemia. Some clones in this sample may be carry-over from other donors' samples. CDR3 sequence: CACRTANSNQPQHF. The DNA of the CDR3 is TGTGCCTGTCGGACAGCGAATAGCAATCAGCCCCAGCATTTT.